This TCR beta chain was sequenced during a study of T cells in Graves' hyperthyroidism and ophthalmopathy. Findings of the study overall: Classification by a 13 V-J model distinguished ophthalmopathy from stable hyperthyroidism. Blood also carried most thyroid clonotypes expanded above 0.001.

An approximately 10 ml volume of fresh peripheral blood provided the PBMCs. TCR beta CDR3 region amplification was performed from RNA transcripts. In the first-round RT-PCR of the TCR CDR3, the HTBI primer set was used. MiXCR, applied by TCRdb to the multiplex PCR reads, yields one record per CDR3 protein. Of about 290,000 distinct CDR3 sequences detected, 16% appear once; the ten largest clones hold 33%. About this clonotype: The antigen is not known.

Germline values: CDR1 SGHRS, CDR2 YFSETQ. The J segment lost 7 bases and the V segment lost 0 bases, leaving 4 bases of the junction unmatched. The CDR3 spans 14 residues. Source material: blood. The gene calls are TRBV5-1 and TRBJ1-2, with 9 positions matching TRBD1. This receptor was obtained from a man aged 30-40 years with Graves' hyperthyroidism. CDR3 DNA sequence: TGCGCCAGCAGCTTGGAGGGACAGGGAAGTGGCTACACCTTC. This encodes CASSLEGQGSGYTF.